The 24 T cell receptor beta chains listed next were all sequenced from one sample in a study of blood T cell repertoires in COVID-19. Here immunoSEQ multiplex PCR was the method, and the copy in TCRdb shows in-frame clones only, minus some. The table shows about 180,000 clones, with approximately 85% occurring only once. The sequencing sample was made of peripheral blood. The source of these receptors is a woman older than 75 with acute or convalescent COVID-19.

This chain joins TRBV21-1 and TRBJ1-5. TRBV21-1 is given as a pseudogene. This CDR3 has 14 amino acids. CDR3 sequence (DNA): TGTGCCAGCAGCAAGGGGAGTAGCAATCAGCCCCAGCATTTT. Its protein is CASSKGSSNQPQHF.

The chain's CDR3 is CASSVGSPSSYNEQFF. The DNA for the CDR3 is TGTGCCAGCAGCGTAGGAAGCCCGAGCTCCTACAATGAGCAGTTCTTC. V usage is TRBV9 and J usage is TRBJ2-1; D not resolved. Germline loops: CDR1 SGDLS, CDR2 YYNGEE. The CDR3 consists of 16 residues. V shed 0 bases and J shed 0 bases, with 10 bases lying between them.

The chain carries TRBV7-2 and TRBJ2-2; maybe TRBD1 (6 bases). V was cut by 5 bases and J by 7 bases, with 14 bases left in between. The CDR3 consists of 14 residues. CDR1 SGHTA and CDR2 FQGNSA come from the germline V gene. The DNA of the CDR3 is TGTGCCAGCAGCCCTAGACAGGAGGACGGGGAGCTGTTTTTT. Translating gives CASSPRQEDGELFF.

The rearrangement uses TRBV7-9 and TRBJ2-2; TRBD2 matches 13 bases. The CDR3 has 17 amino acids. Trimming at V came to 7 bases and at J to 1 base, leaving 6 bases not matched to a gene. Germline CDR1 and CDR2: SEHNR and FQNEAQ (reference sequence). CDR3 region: CASIRTSGRGNTGELFF. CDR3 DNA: TGTGCCAGCATCAGGACTAGCGGGAGAGGGAACACCGGGGAGCTGTTTTTT.

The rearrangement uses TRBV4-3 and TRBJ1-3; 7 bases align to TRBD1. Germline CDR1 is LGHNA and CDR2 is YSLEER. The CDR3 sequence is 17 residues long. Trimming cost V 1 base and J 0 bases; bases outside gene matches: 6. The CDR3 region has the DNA TGCGCCAGCAGCCAAGCCTTGACAGGGCCCTCTGGAAACACCATATATTTT. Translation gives CASSQALTGPSGNTIYF.

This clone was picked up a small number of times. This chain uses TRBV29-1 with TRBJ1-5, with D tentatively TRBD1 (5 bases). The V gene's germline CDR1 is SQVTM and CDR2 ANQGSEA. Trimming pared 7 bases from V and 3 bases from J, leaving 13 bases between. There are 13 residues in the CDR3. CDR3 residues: CSAGGGTNQPQHF. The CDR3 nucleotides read TGCAGCGCGGGCGGCGGGACCAATCAGCCCCAGCATTTT.

The CDR3 coding sequence is TGTGCCATCAGTTCTAGCGGGGCCCGCTACGAGCAGTACTTC. Translated, it gives CAISSSGARYEQYF. V is TRBV10-3 and J is TRBJ2-7, with 9 positions matching TRBD2. Germline V gene sequence: CDR1 ENHRY, CDR2 SYGVKD. The CDR3 extends over 14 amino acids. J lost 3 bases, V lost 5 bases, and 5 bases had no gene match.

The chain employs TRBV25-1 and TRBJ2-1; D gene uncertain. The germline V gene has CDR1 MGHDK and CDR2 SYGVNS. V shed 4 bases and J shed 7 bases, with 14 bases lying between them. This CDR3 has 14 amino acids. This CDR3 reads CASSGAPLLNEQFF. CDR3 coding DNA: TGTGCCAGCAGTGGAGCGCCCTTATTAAATGAGCAGTTCTTC.

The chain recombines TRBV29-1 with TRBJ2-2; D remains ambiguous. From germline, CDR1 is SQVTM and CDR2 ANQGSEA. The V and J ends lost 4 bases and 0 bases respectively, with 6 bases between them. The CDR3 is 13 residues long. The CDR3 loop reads CSVGQTNTGELFF. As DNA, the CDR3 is TGCAGCGTTGGTCAGACGAACACCGGGGAGCTGTTTTTT.

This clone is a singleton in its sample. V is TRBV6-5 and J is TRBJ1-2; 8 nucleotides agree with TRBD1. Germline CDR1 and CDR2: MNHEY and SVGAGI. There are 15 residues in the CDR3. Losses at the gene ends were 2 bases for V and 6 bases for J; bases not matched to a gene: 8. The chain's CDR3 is CASSYTGRGRDGYTF. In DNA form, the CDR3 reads TGTGCCAGCAGTTACACGGGCAGGGGGCGCGATGGCTACACCTTC.

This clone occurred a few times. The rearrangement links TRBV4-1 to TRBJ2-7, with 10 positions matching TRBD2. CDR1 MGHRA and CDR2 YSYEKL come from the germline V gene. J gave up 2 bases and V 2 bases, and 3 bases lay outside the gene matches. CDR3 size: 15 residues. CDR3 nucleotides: TGCGCCAGCAGCCAACTAGCGGGGGTCACCTACGAGCAGTACTTC. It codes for CASSQLAGVTYEQYF.

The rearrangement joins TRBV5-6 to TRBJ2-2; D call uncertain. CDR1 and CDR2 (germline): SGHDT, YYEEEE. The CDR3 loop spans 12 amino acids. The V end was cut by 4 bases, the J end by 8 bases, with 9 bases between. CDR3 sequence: CASSLVSGELFF. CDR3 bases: TGTGCCAGCAGCCTAGTGTCGGGGGAGCTGTTTTTT.

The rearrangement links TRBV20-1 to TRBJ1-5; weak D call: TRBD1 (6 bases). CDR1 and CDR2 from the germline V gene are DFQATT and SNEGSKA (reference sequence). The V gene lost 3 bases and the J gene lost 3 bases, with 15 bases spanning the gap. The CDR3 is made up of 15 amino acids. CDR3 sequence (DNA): TGCAGTGCTAGTCCCCTAACAGGGTACAATCAGCCCCAGCATTTT. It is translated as CSASPLTGYNQPQHF.

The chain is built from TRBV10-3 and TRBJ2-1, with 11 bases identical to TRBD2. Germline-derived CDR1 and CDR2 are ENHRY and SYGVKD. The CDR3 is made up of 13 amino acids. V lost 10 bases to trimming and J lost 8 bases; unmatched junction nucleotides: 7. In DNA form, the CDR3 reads TGTGCCACCCATAGCGGGAGGGGTGATGAGCAGTTCTTC. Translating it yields CATHSGRGDEQFF.

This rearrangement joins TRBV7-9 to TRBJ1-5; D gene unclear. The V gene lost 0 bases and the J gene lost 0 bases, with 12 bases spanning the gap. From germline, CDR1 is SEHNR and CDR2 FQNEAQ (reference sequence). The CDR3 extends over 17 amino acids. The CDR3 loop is CASSLAGNGYSNQPQHF. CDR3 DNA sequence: TGTGCCAGCAGCTTAGCCGGGAATGGGTATAGCAATCAGCCCCAGCATTTT.

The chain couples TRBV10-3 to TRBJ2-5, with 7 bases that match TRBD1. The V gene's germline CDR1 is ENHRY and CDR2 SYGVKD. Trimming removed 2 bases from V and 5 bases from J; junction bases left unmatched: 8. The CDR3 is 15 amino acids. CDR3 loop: CAISERSGGVETQYF. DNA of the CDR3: TGTGCCATCAGTGAGCGGTCAGGGGGTGTTGAGACCCAGTACTTC.

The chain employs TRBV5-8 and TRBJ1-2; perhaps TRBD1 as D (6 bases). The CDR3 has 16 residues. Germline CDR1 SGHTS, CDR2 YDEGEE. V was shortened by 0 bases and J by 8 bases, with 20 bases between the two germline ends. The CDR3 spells CASSLVRGRGASGYTF. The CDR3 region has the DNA TGTGCCAGCAGCTTGGTCCGGGGCCGGGGGGCAAGCGGCTACACCTTC. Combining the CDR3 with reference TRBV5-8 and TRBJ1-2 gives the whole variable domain EAGVTQSPTHLIKTRGQQATLRCSPISGHTSVYWYQQALGLGLQFLLWYDEGEERNRGNFPPRFSGRQFPNYSSELNVNALELEDSALYLCASSLVRGRGASGYTFGSGTRLTVV.

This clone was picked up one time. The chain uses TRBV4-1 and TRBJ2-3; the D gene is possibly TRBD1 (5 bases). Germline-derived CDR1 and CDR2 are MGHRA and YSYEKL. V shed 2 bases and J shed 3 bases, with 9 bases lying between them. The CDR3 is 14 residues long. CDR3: CASSQSPGTDTQYF. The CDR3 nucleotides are TGCGCCAGCAGCCAATCCCCAGGGACAGATACGCAGTATTTT.

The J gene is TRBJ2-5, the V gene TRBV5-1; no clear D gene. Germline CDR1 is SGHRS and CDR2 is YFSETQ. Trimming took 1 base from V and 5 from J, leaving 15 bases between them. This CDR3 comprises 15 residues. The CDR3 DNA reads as TGCGCCAGCAGCTTGAGTAGTCCCCAGAGGGAGACCCAGTACTTC. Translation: CASSLSSPQRETQYF.

The CDR3 reads CATSRGAKQFF. In DNA form, the CDR3 reads TGTGCCACCAGCAGAGGGGCCAAGCAGTTCTTC. This sequence joins TRBV15 and TRBJ2-1; D gene uncertain. CDR1 and CDR2 (germline): LNHNV, YYDKDF (reference sequence). V lost 1 base and J lost 11, with 6 bases in between. The CDR3 is 11 residues long.

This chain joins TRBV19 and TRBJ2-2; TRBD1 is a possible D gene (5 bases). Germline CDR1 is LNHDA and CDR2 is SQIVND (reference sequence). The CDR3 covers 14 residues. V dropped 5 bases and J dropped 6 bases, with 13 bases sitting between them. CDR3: CASSAAQAAGELFF. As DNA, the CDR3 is TGTGCCAGTAGTGCTGCACAGGCGGCCGGGGAGCTGTTTTTT.

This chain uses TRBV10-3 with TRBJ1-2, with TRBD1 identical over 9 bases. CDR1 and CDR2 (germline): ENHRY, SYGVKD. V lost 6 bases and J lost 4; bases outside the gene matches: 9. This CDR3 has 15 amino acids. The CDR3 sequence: CAISDRQGDGYGYTF. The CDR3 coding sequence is TGTGCCATCAGCGATAGACAGGGGGATGGCTATGGCTACACCTTC.

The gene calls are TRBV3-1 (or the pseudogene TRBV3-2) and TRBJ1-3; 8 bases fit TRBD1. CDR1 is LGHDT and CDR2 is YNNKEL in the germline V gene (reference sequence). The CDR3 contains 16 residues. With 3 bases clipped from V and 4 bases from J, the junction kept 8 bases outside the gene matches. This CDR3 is CASSQGQDHFGNTIYF. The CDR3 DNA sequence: TGTGCCAGCAGCCAGGGACAGGATCACTTCGGAAACACCATATATTTT.

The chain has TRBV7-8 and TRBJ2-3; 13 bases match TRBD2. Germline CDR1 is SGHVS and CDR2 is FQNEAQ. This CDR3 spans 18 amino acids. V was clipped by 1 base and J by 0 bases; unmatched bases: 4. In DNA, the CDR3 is TGTGCCAGCAGCTTAGAGACTAGCGGGGGGTCTAGCACAGATACGCAGTATTTT. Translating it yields CASSLETSGGSSTDTQYF.